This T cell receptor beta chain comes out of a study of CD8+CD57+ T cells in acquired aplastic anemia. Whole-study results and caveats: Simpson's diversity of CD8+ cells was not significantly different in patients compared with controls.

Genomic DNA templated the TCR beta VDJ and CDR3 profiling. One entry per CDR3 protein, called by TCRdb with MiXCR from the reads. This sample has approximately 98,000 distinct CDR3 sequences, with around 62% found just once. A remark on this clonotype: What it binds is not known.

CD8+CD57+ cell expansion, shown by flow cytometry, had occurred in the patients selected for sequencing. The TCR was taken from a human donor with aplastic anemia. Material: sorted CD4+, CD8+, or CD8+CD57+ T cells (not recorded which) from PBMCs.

As DNA, the CDR3 is TGTGCCAGTAGTATCCCGGGACAGGGTCAACACGAGCAGTACTTC. It encodes CASSIPGQGQHEQYF. The gene calls are TRBV19 and TRBJ2-7, with 9 positions matching TRBD1. The J segment lost 5 bases and the V segment lost 3 bases, leaving 8 bases of the junction unmatched. This CDR3 is 15 amino acids long. CDR1 is LNHDA, CDR2 SQIVND, per germline (reference sequence).